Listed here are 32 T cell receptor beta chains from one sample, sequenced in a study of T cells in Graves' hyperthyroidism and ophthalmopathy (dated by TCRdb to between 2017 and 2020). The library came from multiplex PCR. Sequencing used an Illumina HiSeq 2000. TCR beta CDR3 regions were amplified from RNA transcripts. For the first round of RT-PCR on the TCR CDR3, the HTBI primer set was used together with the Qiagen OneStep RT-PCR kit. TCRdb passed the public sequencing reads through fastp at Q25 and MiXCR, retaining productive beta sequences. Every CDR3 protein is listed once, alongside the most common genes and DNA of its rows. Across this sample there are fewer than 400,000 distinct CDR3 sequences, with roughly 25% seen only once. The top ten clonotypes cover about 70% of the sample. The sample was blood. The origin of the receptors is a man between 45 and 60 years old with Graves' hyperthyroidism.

The CDR3 spells CASSSPSGSSYNEQYF. The CDR3 bases are TGTGCCAGCAGCTCCCCCAGCGGGAGCTCCTACAATGAGCAGTACTTC. The chain employs TRBV7-2 and TRBJ2-1; 8 bases agree with TRBD2. The DNA end lines up better with TRBJ2-7; the J call may be wrong. This CDR3 is 16 amino acids long. Per germline, CDR1 SGHTA and CDR2 FQGNSA.

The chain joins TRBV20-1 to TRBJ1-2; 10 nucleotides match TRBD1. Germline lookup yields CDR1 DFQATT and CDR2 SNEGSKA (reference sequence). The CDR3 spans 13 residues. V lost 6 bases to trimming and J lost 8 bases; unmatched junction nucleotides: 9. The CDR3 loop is CSAHRQGAEGYTF. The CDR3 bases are TGCAGTGCCCACAGACAGGGGGCGGAGGGCTACACCTTC.

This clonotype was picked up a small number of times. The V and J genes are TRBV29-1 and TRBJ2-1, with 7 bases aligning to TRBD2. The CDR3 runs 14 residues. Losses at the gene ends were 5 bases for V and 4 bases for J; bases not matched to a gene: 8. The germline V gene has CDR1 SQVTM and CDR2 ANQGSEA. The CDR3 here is CSVTAGAGYNEQFF. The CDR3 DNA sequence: TGCAGCGTTACCGCGGGAGCAGGATACAATGAGCAGTTCTTC.

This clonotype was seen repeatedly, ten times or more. In DNA form, the CDR3 reads TGTGCCAGCTGTAGGGGGCCGATGAACACTGAAGCTTTCTTT. Amino acids: CASCRGPMNTEAFF. This sequence joins TRBV28 and TRBJ1-1; 7 nucleotides match TRBD1. V was pared by 8 bases and J by 0 bases, with 6 bases of the junction left unmatched. CDR1 and CDR2 (germline): MDHEN, SYDVKM. This CDR3 has 14 amino acids.

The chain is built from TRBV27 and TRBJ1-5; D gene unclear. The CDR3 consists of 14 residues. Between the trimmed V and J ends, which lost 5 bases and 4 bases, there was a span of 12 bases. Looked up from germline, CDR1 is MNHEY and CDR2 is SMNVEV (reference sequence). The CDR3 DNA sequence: TGTGCCAGCAGTCTTTACCAGACTAATCAGCCCCAGCATTTT. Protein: CASSLYQTNQPQHF.

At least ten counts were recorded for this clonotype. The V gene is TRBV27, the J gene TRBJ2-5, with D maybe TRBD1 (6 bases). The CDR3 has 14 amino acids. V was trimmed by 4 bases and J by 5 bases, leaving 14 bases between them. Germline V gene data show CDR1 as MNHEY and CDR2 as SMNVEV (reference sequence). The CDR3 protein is CASSSTGGAETQYF. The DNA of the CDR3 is TGTGCCAGCAGTTCGACAGGTGGTGCTGAGACCCAGTACTTC.

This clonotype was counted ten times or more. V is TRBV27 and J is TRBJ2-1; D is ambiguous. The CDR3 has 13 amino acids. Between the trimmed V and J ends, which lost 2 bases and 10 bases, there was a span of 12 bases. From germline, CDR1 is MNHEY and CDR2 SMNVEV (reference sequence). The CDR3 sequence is CASSLTPSTEQFF. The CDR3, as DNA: TGTGCCAGCAGTTTAACCCCGTCGACAGAGCAGTTCTTC.

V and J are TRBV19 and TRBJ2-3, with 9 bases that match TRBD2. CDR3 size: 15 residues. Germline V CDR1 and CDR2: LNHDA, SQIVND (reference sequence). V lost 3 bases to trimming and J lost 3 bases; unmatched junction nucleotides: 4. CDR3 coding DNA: TGTGCCAGTAGTATCTGGGCGGGAGGGACAGATACGCAGTATTTT. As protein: CASSIWAGGTDTQYF.

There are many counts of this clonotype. This chain's CDR3 is CASSQRVSSYEQYF. CDR3 sequence (DNA): TGTGCCAGCAGTCAAAGGGTTAGCTCCTACGAGCAGTACTTC. The chain uses TRBV12-3 or TRBV12-4 and TRBJ2-7; no clear D gene. This CDR3 contains 14 residues. V was shortened by 5 bases and J by 0 bases, with 11 bases between the two germline ends.

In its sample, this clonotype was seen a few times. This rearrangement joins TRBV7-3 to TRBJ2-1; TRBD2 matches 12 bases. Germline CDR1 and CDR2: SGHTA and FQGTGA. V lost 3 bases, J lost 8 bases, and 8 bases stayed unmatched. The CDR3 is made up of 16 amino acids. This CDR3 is CASSLGPGLAGHEQFF. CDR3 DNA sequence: TGTGCCAGCAGCTTGGGACCGGGACTAGCGGGCCATGAGCAGTTCTTC.

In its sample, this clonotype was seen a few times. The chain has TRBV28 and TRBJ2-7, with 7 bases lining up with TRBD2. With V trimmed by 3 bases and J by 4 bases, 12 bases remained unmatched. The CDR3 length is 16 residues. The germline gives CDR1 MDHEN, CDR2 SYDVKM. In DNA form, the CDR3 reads TGTGCCAGCAGTTTGATGGGAGGGCCCCATTTATACGAGCAGTACTTC. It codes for CASSLMGGPHLYEQYF.

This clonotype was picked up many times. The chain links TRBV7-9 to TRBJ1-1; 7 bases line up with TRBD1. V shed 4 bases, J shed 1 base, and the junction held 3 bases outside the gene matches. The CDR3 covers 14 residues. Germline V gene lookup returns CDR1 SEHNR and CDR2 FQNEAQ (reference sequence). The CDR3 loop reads CASSSRTGNTEAFF. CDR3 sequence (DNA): TGTGCCAGCAGCTCCCGGACAGGGAACACTGAAGCTTTCTTT.

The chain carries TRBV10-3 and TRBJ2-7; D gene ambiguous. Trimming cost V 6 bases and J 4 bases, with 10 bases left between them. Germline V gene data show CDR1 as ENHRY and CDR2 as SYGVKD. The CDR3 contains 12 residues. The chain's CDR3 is CAISPADYEQYF. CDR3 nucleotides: TGTGCCATCAGCCCCGCTGATTACGAGCAGTACTTC.

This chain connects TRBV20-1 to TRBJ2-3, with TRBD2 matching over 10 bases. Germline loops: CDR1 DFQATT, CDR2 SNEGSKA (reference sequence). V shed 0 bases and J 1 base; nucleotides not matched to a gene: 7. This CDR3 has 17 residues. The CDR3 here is CSARDYTGTSGTDTQYF. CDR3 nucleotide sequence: TGCAGTGCTAGAGACTATACCGGGACTAGCGGCACAGATACGCAGTATTTT.

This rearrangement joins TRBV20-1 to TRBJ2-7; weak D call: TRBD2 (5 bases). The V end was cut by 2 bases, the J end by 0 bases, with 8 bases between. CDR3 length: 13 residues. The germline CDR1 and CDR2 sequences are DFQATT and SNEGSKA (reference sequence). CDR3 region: CSARSGSSYEQYF. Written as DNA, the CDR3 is TGCAGTGCTAGAAGCGGATCCTCCTACGAGCAGTACTTC.

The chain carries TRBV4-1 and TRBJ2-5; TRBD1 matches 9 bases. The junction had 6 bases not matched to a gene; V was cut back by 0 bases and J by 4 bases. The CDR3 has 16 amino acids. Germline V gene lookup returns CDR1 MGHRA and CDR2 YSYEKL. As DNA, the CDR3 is TGCGCCAGCAGCCAAGATAAGACAGGGGGGGGAGAGACCCAGTACTTC. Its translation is CASSQDKTGGGETQYF.

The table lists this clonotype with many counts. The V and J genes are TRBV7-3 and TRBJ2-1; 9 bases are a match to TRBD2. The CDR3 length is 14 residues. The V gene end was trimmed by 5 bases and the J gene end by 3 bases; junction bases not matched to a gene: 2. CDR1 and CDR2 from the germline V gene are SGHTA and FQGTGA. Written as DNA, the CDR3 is TGTGCCAGCAGCAGCGGGGGGCGCTACAATGAGCAGTTCTTC. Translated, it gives CASSSGGRYNEQFF.

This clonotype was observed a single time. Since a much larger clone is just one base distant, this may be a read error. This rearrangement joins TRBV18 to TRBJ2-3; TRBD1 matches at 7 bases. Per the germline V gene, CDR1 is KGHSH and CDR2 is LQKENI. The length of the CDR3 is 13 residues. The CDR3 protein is CASSPSRTGTQYF. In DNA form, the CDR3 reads TGTGCCAGCTCACCATCGAGGACAGGTACGCAGTATTTT.

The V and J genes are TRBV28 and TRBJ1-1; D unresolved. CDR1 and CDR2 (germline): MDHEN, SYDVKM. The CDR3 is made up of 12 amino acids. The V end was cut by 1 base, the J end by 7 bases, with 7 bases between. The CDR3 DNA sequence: TGTGCCAGCAGTTTATACGCGGTTGAAGCTTTCTTT. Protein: CASSLYAVEAFF.

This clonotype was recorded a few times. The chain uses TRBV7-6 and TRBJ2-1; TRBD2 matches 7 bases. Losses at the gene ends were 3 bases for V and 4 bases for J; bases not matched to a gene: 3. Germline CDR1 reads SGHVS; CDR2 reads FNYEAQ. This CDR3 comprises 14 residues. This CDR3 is CASSFASGYNEQFF. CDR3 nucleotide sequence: TGTGCCAGCAGCTTTGCTAGCGGATACAATGAGCAGTTCTTC.

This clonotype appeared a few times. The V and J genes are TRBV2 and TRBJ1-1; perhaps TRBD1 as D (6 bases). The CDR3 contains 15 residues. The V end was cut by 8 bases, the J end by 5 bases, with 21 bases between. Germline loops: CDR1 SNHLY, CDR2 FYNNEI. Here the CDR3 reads CASEGGGRGGTEAFF. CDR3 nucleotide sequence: TGTGCCAGCGAGGGCGGGGGGCGCGGAGGGACTGAAGCTTTCTTT.

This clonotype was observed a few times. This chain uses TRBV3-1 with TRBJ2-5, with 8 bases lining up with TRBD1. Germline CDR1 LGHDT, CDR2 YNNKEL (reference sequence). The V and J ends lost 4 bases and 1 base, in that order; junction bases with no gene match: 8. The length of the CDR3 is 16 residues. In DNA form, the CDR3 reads TGTGCCAGCAGCCCTACGACAGGGGTTTTCCAAGAGACCCAGTACTTC. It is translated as CASSPTTGVFQETQYF.

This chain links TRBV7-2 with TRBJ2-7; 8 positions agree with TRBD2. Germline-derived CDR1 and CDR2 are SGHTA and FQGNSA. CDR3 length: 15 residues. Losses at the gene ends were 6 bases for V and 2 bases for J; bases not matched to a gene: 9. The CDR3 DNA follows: TGTGCCAGCAGTTACGGCAGCGGGAGTACCTACGAGCAGTACTTC. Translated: CASSYGSGSTYEQYF.

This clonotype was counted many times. CDR3 sequence: CASSSEKLGNEQFF. The CDR3 DNA follows: TGTGCCAGCAGCTCGGAGAAGCTCGGGAATGAGCAGTTCTTC. The chain links TRBV11-2 to TRBJ2-1; D is ambiguous. Germline CDR1 and CDR2: SGHAT and FQNNGV. The CDR3 extends over 14 amino acids. The V and J ends lost 4 bases and 7 bases respectively, with 14 bases between them.

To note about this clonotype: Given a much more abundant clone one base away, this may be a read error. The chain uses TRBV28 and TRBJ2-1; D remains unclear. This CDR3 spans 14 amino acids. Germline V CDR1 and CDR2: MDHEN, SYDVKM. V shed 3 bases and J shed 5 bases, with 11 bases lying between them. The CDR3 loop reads CASSLLGGNNEQFF. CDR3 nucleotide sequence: TGTGCCAGCAGTTTGTTGGGCGGTAACAATGAGCAGTTCTTC. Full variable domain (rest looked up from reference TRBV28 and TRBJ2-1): DVKVTQSSRYLVKRTGEKVFLECVQDMDHENMFWYRQDPGLGLRLIYFSYDVKMKEKGDIPEGYSVSREKKERFSLILESASTNQTSMYLCASSLLGGNNEQFFGPGTRLTVL.

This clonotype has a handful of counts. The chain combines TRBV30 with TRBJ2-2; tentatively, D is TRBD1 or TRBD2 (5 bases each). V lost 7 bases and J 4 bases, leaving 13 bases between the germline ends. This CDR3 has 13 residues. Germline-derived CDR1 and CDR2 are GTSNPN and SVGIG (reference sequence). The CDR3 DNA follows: TGTGCCTTTGAGGGGTTAGTCACCGGGGAGCTGTTTTTT. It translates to CAFEGLVTGELFF.

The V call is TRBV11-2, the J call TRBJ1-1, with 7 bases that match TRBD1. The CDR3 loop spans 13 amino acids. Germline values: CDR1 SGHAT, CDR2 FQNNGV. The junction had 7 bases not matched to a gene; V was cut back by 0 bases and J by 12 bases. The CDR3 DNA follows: TGTGCCAGCAGCTTAGATCAGACAGGGTATACTTTCTTT. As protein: CASSLDQTGYTFF. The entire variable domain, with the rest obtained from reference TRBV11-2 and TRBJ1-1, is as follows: EAGVAQSPRYKIIEKRQSVAFWCNPISGHATLYWYQQILGQGPKLLIQFQNNGVVDDSQLPKDRFSAERLKGVDSTLKIQPAKLEDSAVYLCASSLDQTGYTFFGQGTRLTVV.

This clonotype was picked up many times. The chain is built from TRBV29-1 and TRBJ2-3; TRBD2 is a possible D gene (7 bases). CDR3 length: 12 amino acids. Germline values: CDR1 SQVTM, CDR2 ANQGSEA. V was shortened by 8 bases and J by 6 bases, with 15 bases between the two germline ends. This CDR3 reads CSSREGGDTQYF. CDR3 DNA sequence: TGCAGCTCGAGGGAGGGGGGCGATACGCAGTATTTT.

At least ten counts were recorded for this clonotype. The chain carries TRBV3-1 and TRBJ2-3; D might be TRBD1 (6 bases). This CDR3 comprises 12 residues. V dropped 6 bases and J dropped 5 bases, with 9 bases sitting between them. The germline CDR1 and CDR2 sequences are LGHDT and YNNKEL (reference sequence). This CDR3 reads CASSPQGDTQYF. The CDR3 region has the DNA TGTGCCAGCAGTCCACAGGGAGATACGCAGTATTTT.

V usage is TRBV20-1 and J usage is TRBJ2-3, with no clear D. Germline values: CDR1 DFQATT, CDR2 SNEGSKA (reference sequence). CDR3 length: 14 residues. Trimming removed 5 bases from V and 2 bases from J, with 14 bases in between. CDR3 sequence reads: CSAYGQFYTDTQYF. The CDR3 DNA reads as TGCAGTGCTTACGGGCAATTCTACACAGATACGCAGTATTTT.

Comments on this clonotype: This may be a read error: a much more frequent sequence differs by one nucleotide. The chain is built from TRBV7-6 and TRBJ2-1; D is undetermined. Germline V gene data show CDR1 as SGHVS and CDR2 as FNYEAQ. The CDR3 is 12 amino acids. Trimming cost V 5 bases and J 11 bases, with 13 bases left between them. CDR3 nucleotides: TGTGCCAGCAGCCTAGGCGGTAGTAAGCAGTTCTTC. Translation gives CASSLGGSKQFF.

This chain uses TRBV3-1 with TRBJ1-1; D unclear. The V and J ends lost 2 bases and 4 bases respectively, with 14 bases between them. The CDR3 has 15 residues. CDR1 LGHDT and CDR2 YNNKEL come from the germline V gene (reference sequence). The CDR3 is CASSQSQEGFTEAFF. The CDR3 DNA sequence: TGTGCCAGCAGCCAATCCCAAGAGGGATTCACTGAAGCTTTCTTT.